Each of the 18 T cell receptor beta chains below was sequenced from the same sample in a study of blood T cell repertoires in COVID-19. Profiled with immunoSEQ multiplex PCR; TCRdb holds only in-frame clones, not every one. The sample yields about 170,000 clones, about 87% seen once. Sequenced sample: peripheral blood. These receptors all come from a man aged 55 to 70 with COVID-19, enrolled during active disease.

Details on this clone: One end of the junction does not line up with germline, which may come from a read error. The chain recombines TRBV18 with TRBJ2-3; a possible D gene is TRBD1 (6 bases). The CDR3 length is 14 residues. CDR1 KGHSH and CDR2 LQKENI come from the germline V gene. CDR3 in DNA: TGTGCCAGCGCACCAGGGGCGAGCACAGATACGCAGTATTTT. Its translation is CASAPGASTDTQYF.

This clone appeared a single time. CDR3: CASSKDTSGPYEQYF. CDR3 sequence (DNA): TGCGCCAGCAGCAAGGACACCTCCGGCCCTTACGAGCAGTACTTC. V usage is TRBV5-1 and J usage is TRBJ2-7, with a possible D match to TRBD1 (5 bases). Between the trimmed V and J ends, which lost 4 bases and 4 bases, there was a span of 18 bases. The germline V gene encodes CDR1 SGHRS and CDR2 YFSETQ. This CDR3 has 15 amino acids.

The rearrangement joins TRBV2 to TRBJ2-2; 7 bases fit TRBD1. CDR3 size: 15 residues. The V and J ends lost 10 bases and 2 bases, in that order; junction bases with no gene match: 10. Germline CDR1 SNHLY, CDR2 FYNNEI. The CDR3 protein is CAIKTGTVNTGELFF. The DNA for the CDR3 is TGTGCCATCAAAACCGGGACAGTCAACACCGGGGAGCTGTTTTTT.

J is TRBJ2-2 and V is TRBV28; 9 positions match TRBD1. The CDR3 spans 14 residues. Trimming took 6 bases from V and 6 from J; bases not matched to a gene: 5. The germline V gene encodes CDR1 MDHEN and CDR2 SYDVKM. The DNA for the CDR3 is TGTGCCAGCAGCTCGTGGGACAGGGCCGGGGAGCTGTTTTTT. This codes for CASSSWDRAGELFF. Supplemented by reference TRBV28 and TRBJ2-2, the full variable domain reads DVKVTQSSRYLVKRTGEKVFLECVQDMDHENMFWYRQDPGLGLRLIYFSYDVKMKEKGDIPEGYSVSREKKERFSLILESASTNQTSMYLCASSSWDRAGELFFGEGSRLTVL.

The chain combines TRBV9 with TRBJ2-2, with 9 bases lining up with TRBD1. The CDR3 runs to 16 residues. V shed 3 bases and J 1 base; nucleotides not matched to a gene: 4. Germline CDR1 and CDR2: SGDLS and YYNGEE. CDR3 sequence reads: CASSGPGQGNTGELFF. The CDR3 bases are TGTGCCAGCAGCGGACCGGGACAGGGGAACACCGGGGAGCTGTTTTTT.

The rearrangement uses TRBV18 and TRBJ1-1; maybe TRBD1 (6 bases). CDR3 size: 17 residues. The V and J ends lost 3 bases and 4 bases respectively, with 21 bases between them. Germline-derived CDR1 and CDR2 are KGHSH and LQKENI. The CDR3: CASSPLRDKGRGTEAFF. The DNA of the CDR3 is TGTGCCAGCTCACCGCTCCGGGACAAGGGGAGGGGCACTGAAGCTTTCTTT.

A single count supports this clone. The chain combines TRBV25-1 with TRBJ2-7, with 9 bases matching TRBD2. Trimming at V came to 2 bases and at J to 3 bases, leaving 2 bases not matched to a gene. The length of the CDR3 is 14 residues. Germline V gene lookup returns CDR1 MGHDK and CDR2 SYGVNS. CDR3 DNA sequence: TGTGCCAGCAGTGAAACTAGCGGGCACTACGAGCAGTACTTC. Its translation is CASSETSGHYEQYF.

J is TRBJ1-5 and V is TRBV16; possibly TRBD1 for D (5 bases). Looked up from germline, CDR1 is KGHSY and CDR2 is FQNENV. The CDR3 totals 14 residues. V was trimmed by 2 bases and J by 7 bases, leaving 12 bases between them. The CDR3 sequence: CASSQGRGKQPQHF. CDR3 nucleotides: TGTGCCAGCAGCCAAGGTCGGGGGAAGCAGCCCCAGCATTTT.

This clone was recorded only once. V usage is TRBV30 and J usage is TRBJ1-4; no clear D gene. The CDR3 consists of 17 residues. Trimming removed 2 bases from V and 3 bases from J, with 19 bases in between. Germline V gives CDR1 GTSNPN, CDR2 SVGIG (reference sequence). CDR3 in DNA: TGTGCCTGGAGTTTGACCCCCTATCGACATTCTAATGAAAAACTGTTTTTT. Its protein is CAWSLTPYRHSNEKLFF.

This clone was recorded once. This chain links TRBV3-1 (or the pseudogene TRBV3-2) with TRBJ2-5, with D maybe TRBD1 (6 bases). Trimming removed 1 base at V and 5 bases at J, with 14 bases between. Germline CDR1 is LGHDT and CDR2 is YNNKEL (reference sequence). The CDR3 extends over 15 amino acids. CDR3 protein: CASSQAQGRVETQYF. CDR3 in DNA: TGTGCCAGCAGCCAAGCGCAGGGGCGGGTTGAGACCCAGTACTTC.

The chain employs TRBV3-1 (or the pseudogene TRBV3-2) and TRBJ2-3, with D possibly TRBD1 on 5 matching bases. Germline assignment: CDR1 LGHDT and CDR2 YNNKEL (reference sequence). This CDR3 comprises 17 residues. V gave up 0 bases and J gave up 3 bases, with 16 bases separating them. Here the CDR3 reads CASSQDARQTRTDTQYF. DNA of the CDR3: TGTGCCAGCAGCCAAGATGCCCGACAGACGAGGACAGATACGCAGTATTTT.

Comment on this clone: The junction and the germline gene differ at one end; a read error may be behind it. The gene calls are TRBV7-7 and TRBJ2-3; TRBD2 agrees at 14 bases. CDR1 is SSHAT and CDR2 is FNYEAQ in the germline V gene (reference sequence). The CDR3 totals 18 residues. CDR3 amino acids: CASSLKPPGLAGENTQYF. The CDR3 DNA is TGTGCTAGCAGCTTGAAGCCACCGGGACTAGCGGGGGAGAATACGCAGTATTTT.

The chain links TRBV5-1 to TRBJ1-1, with D uncertain. Germline-derived CDR1 and CDR2 are SGHRS and YFSETQ. The ends were cut back, 1 base at V and 0 bases at J, with 7 bases in the middle. The length of the CDR3 is 14 residues. The CDR3 coding sequence is TGCGCCAGCAGCTTGCAGGCGATGAACACTGAAGCTTTCTTT. This translates into CASSLQAMNTEAFF.

The V and J genes are TRBV29-1 and TRBJ1-4; D unclear. V was clipped by 4 bases and J by 4 bases, with 10 bases between them. This CDR3 has 13 amino acids. Looked up from germline, CDR1 is SQVTM and CDR2 is ANQGSEA. CDR3 nucleotide sequence: TGCAGCGTTGGAGGGAACCTTAATGAAAAACTGTTTTTT. Protein: CSVGGNLNEKLFF.

The rearrangement joins TRBV6-2 or TRBV6-3 to TRBJ1-1; D remains ambiguous. This CDR3 contains 14 residues. CDR1 is MNHEY and CDR2 is SVGEGT in the germline V gene. V was trimmed by 2 bases and J by 2 bases, leaving 9 bases between them. The CDR3 spells CASSYVAANTEAFF. The CDR3 nucleotides read TGTGCCAGCAGTTACGTAGCGGCCAACACTGAAGCTTTCTTT.

This clone was detected only a few times. V usage is TRBV5-4 and J usage is TRBJ2-3; possible D gene TRBD2, 5 bases. Trimming removed 4 bases from V and 1 base from J, with 10 bases in between. The CDR3 spans 14 residues. The V gene's germline CDR1 is SGHNT and CDR2 YYREEE (reference sequence). The chain's CDR3 is CASSRTGGTDTQYF. In nucleotides, the CDR3 is TGTGCCAGCAGCCGCACCGGGGGCACAGATACGCAGTATTTT.

The genes are TRBV5-4 and TRBJ2-3, with TRBD2 identical over 9 bases. V gave up 2 bases and J gave up 1 base; unmatched junction bases: 8. Germline lookup yields CDR1 SGHNT and CDR2 YYREEE (reference sequence). This CDR3 comprises 17 residues. The CDR3 loop is CASSFFRTSDGTDTQYF. The CDR3, as DNA: TGTGCCAGCAGCTTTTTCCGGACTAGCGACGGCACAGATACGCAGTATTTT.

CDR3 loop: CASVLYSGNTIYF. CDR3 nucleotide sequence: TGTGCCAGCGTCCTATACTCTGGAAACACCATATATTTT. The V call is TRBV7-2, the J call TRBJ1-3; no reliable D call. The length of the CDR3 is 13 residues. Germline loops: CDR1 SGHTA, CDR2 FQGNSA. Trimming left V 8 bases short and J 0 bases short, with 8 bases between.